This TCR beta chain was recovered during a study of blood T cell repertoires in COVID-19. Study background: COVID-19 samples collected from the United States, Italy and Spain covered acute and convalescent phases.

The germline gives CDR1 KGHSH, CDR2 LQKENI. Trimming shortened V by 1 base and J by 2 bases, and 14 bases separated the two germline ends. The CDR3 contains 17 residues. In the source study's methods: Estimates of nucleated cell counts were drawn from the amplification of reference gene primers. Sequencing used immunoSEQ multiplex PCR; TCRdb keeps in-frame clones, though not all of them. Clone size and the V and J calls come from that table; the DNA yielded D and trimming. The data contain under 85,000 clones, 82% of them singletons. The clonotype comes from a human donor in a cohort sampled during active COVID-19. The sequencing sample was made of peripheral blood. The chain joins TRBV18 to TRBJ1-4; weak D call: TRBD1 (6 bases). The CDR3 loop is CASSPRSGAGTNEKLFF. DNA for the CDR3: TGTGCCAGCTCACCACGGTCAGGGGCTGGGACTAATGAAAAACTGTTTTTT.